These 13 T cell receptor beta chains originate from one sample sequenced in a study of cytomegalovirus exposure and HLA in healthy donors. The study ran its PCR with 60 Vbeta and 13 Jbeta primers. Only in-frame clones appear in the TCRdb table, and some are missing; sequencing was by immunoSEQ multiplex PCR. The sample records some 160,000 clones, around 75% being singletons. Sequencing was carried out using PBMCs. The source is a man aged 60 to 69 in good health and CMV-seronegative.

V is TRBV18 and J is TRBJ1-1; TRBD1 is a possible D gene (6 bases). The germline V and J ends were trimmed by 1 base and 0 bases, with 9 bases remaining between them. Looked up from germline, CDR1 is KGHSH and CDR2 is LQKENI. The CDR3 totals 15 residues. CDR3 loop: CASSPLPGVNTEAFF. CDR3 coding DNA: TGTGCCAGCTCACCACTTCCAGGGGTGAACACTGAAGCTTTCTTT.

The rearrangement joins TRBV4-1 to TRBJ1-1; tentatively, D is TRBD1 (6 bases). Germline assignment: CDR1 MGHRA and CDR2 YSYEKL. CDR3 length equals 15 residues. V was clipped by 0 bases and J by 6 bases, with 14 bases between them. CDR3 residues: CASSQEGPGDAEAFF. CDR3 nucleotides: TGCGCCAGCAGCCAAGAAGGTCCAGGGGACGCTGAAGCTTTCTTT.

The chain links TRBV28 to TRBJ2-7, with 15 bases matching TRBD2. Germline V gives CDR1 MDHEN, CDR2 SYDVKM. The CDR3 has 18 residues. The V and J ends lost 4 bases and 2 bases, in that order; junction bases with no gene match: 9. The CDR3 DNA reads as TGTGCCAGCAGTTCATCTGGACTAGCGGGAGGGCCCCCCTACGAGCAGTACTTC. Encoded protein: CASSSSGLAGGPPYEQYF.

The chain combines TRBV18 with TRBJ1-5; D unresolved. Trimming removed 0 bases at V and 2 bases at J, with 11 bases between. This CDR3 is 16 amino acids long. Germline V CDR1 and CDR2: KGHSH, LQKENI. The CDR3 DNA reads TGTGCCAGCTCACCACCGGAGGCGCAGGGCAATCAGCCCCAGCATTTT. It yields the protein CASSPPEAQGNQPQHF.

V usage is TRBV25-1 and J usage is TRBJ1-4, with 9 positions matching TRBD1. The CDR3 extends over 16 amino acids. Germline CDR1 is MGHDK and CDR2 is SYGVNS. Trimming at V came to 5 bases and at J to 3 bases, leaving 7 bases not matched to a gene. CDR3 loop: CASSLTGGLANEKLFF. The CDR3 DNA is TGTGCCAGCAGTCTTACAGGGGGCCTGGCTAATGAAAAACTGTTTTTT.

The chain's CDR3 is CASSLGQNTEAFF. In DNA, the CDR3 is TGTGCCAGCAGCCTAGGACAGAACACTGAAGCTTTCTTT. The J gene is TRBJ1-1, the V gene TRBV7-9, with D possibly being TRBD1 (5 bases). Germline V gene data show CDR1 as SEHNR and CDR2 as FQNEAQ (reference sequence). CDR3 length equals 13 residues. V lost 5 bases and J lost 1, with 8 bases in between.

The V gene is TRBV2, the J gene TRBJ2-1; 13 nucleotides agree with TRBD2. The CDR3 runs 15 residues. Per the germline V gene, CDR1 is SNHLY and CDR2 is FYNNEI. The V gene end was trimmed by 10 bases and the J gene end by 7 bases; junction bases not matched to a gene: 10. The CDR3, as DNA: TGTGCCACCCGATCCGGGACTAGCGGGACGAATGAGCAGTTCTTC. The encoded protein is CATRSGTSGTNEQFF.

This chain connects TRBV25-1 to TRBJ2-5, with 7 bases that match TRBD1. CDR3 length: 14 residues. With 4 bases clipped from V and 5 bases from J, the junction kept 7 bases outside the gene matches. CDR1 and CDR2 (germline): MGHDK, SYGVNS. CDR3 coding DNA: TGTGCCAGCAGTGCCTACAGGGGCAGGGAGACCCAGTACTTC. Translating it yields CASSAYRGRETQYF.

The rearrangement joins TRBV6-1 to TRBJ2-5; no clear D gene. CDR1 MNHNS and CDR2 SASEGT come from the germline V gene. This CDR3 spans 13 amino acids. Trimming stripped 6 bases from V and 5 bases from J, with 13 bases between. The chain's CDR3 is CASRARSEETQYF. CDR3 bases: TGTGCCAGCAGGGCCCGGAGTGAGGAGACCCAGTACTTC.

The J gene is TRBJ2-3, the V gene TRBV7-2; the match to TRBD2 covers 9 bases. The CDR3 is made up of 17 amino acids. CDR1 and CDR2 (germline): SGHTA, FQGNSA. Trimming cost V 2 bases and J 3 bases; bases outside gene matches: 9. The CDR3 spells CASSLTAGGTGTDTQYF. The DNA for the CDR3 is TGTGCCAGCAGCTTAACAGCGGGAGGAACGGGGACAGATACGCAGTATTTT.

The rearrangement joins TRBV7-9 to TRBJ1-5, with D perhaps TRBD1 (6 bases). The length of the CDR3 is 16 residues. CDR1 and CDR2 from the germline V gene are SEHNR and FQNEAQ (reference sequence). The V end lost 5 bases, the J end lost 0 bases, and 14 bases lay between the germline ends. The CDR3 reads CASSPPRGGSNQPQHF. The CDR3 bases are TGTGCCAGCAGCCCCCCGAGGGGGGGTAGCAATCAGCCCCAGCATTTT.

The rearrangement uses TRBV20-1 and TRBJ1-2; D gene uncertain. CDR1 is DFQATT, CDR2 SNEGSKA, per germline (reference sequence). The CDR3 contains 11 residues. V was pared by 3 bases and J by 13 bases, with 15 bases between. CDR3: CSASPADTPTF. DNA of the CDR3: TGCAGTGCTAGCCCTGCCGACACCCCCACCTTC.

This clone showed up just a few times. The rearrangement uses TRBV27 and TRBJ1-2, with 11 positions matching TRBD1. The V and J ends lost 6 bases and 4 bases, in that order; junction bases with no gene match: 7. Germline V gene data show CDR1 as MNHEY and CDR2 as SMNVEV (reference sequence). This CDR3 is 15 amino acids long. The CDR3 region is CASRDGTGGFYGYTF. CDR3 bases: TGTGCCAGCAGGGACGGGACAGGGGGTTTCTATGGCTACACCTTC.